This is a list of T cell receptor beta chains from one sample in a study of CD8+CD57+ T cells in acquired aplastic anemia. TCRdb processed the reads anew with MiXCR; each CDR3 protein has one entry. This table has around 400,000 distinct CDR3 sequences, about two thirds appearing once. The sequenced material came from sorted CD4+, CD8+, or CD8+CD57+ T cells (not recorded which) from PBMCs. The receptors here all came from a human donor in good health, serving as a control. Each CDR3 is given with its conserved first and last residue. D genes are given only for firm matches. Clone size is stated in some rows and not others, as once, few, many or a class when expanded.

v_call	d_call	j_call	clone_size	cdr3_aa	cdr3_nt
TRBV2	TRBD1	TRBJ1-2	.	CASSEPGQGAGSNYGYTF	TGTGCCAGCAGTGAACCCGGACAGGGGGCAGGGTCAAACTATGGCTACACCTTC
TRBV9	TRBD1	TRBJ2-5	.	CASNMPGTGKVDYF	TGTGCCAGCAACATGCCCGGGACAGGGAAGGTGGATTACTTC
TRBV7-6	TRBD1	TRBJ2-7	.	CASSAATGDNEQYF	TGTGCCAGCAGTGCCGCGACAGGGGACAACGAGCAGTACTTC
TRBV19	TRBD1	TRBJ1-2	many	CASRAGGLGYTF	TGTGCCAGTAGAGCAGGGGGTCTTGGCTACACCTTC
TRBV7-2	TRBD2	TRBJ2-5	.	CASSLGGGPLHFRYF	TGTGCCAGCAGCTTAGGGGGAGGGCCCCTCCACTTTCGGTACTTC
TRBV20-1	.	TRBJ2-7	many	CSAISGLVYEQYF	TGCAGTGCTATTTCCGGACTCGTCTACGAGCAGTACTTC
TRBV29-1	TRBD1	TRBJ1-1	few	CSVGQGHTEAFF	TGCAGCGTCGGACAGGGGCACACTGAAGCTTTCTTT
TRBV20-1	.	TRBJ2-5	.	CSARGIDRWTGETQYF	TGCAGTGCTAGAGGAATTGACAGGTGGACGGGAGAGACCCAGTACTTC
TRBV7-2	TRBD1	TRBJ1-1	many	CASSPGDSYTEAFF	TGTGCCAGCAGCCCAGGGGACAGTTACACTGAAGCTTTCTTT
TRBV2	.	TRBJ1-6	.	CASSADMVSPLHF	TGTGCCAGCAGTGCCGATATGGTCTCACCCCTCCACTTT
TRBV20-1	.	TRBJ1-6	.	CSATQGGKTPLHF	TGCAGTGCCACCCAGGGAGGAAAGACCCCCCTCCACTTT
TRBV20-1	.	TRBJ1-1	.	CSARDGGPSTEAFF	TGCAGTGCTAGAGATGGGGGCCCTTCCACTGAAGCTTTCTTT
TRBV19	.	TRBJ1-5	.	CASRMTDYSNPPQHF	TGTGCCAGTAGAATGACAGACTATAGCAATCCCCCCCAGCATTTT
TRBV7-9	.	TRBJ1-1	.	CASSDLGATEAFF	TGTGCCAGCAGCGATTTAGGGGCGACTGAAGCTTTCTTT
TRBV20-1	.	TRBJ1-6	.	CSARGQVDSPLHF	TGCAGTGCTAGAGGACAGGTGGATTCACCCCTCCACTTT
TRBV7-2	TRBD1	TRBJ2-1	.	CASSPGQAYRYAVFF	TGTGCCAGCAGCCCCGGACAGGCATACAGATACGCAGTATTCTTC
TRBV9	.	TRBJ1-6	.	CASSLGRVGEPLHF	TGTGCCAGCAGCTTAGGAAGGGTAGGGGAACCCCTCCACTTT
TRBV2	TRBD2	TRBJ2-7	once	CASSEASGTYYEQYF	TGTGCCAGCAGTGAGGCTAGCGGGACCTACTACGAGCAGTACTTC
TRBV7-2	.	TRBJ2-7	.	CASSSPGEKLIFGQYF	TGTGCCAGCAGCTCCCCAGGTGAAAAACTGATTTTCGGCCAGTACTTC
TRBV7-8	.	TRBJ2-3	.	CASSLGTTYEQYFTQYF	TGTGCCAGCAGCTTAGGCACAACCTACGAGCAGTACTTCACGCAGTATTTT
TRBV7-9	.	TRBJ2-2	.	CASSSAPSTGELFF	TGTGCCAGCAGCTCCGCGCCGTCCACCGGGGAGCTGTTTTTT
TRBV12-3/TRBV12-4	.	TRBJ1-5	.	CASSSPGRPQHF	TGTGCCAGCAGTTCGCCGGGACGACCCCAGCATTTT
TRBV19	.	TRBJ2-7	many	CASKGWRDYEQYF	TGTGCCAGTAAGGGGTGGCGGGACTACGAGCAGTACTTC
TRBV5-1	TRBD1	TRBJ2-7	.	CASSLAVSLQGANEQYF	TGCGCCAGCAGCTTGGCCGTATCACTACAGGGGGCTAACGAGCAGTACTTC
TRBV6-5	TRBD1	TRBJ1-2	.	CASSYTGPRDSLGYTF	TGTGCCAGCAGTTACACAGGGCCCCGGGACAGTCTTGGTTACACCTTC
TRBV7-8	.	TRBJ1-5	.	CASSLDRPVQRHHF	TGTGCCAGCAGCCTGGACCGTCCGGTACAGCGCCACCATTTT
TRBV10-3	.	TRBJ2-5	few	CAIIPRGEETQYF	TGTGCCATCATCCCGAGGGGCGAAGAGACCCAGTACTTC
TRBV15	TRBD1	TRBJ1-5	few	CATSRSLRTGGYQPQHF	TGTGCCACCAGCAGATCATTACGAACAGGGGGCTATCAGCCCCAGCATTTT
TRBV7-2	.	TRBJ1-3	.	CASSVGQRVAGVKLYF	TGTGCCAGCAGCGTAGGTCAGCGGGTTGCAGGGGTCAAGCTATATTTT
TRBV5-8	TRBD1	TRBJ1-2	many	CASSYGTGGEEGYTF	TGTGCCAGCAGCTACGGGACAGGGGGCGAGGAAGGCTACACCTTC
TRBV5-4	.	TRBJ1-1	.	CASSSQGRRGTEAFF	TGTGCCAGCAGCTCACAAGGCCGGCGTGGCACTGAAGCTTTCTTT